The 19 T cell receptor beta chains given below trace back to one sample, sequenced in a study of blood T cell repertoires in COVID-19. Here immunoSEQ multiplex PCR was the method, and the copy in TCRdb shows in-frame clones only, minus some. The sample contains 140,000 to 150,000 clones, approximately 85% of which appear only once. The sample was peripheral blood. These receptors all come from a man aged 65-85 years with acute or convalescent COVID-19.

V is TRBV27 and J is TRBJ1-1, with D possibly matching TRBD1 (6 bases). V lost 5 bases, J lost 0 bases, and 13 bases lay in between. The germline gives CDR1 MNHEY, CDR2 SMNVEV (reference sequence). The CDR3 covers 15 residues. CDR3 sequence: CASSQQGVLNTEAFF. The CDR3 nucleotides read TGTGCCAGCAGTCAACAGGGCGTTTTGAACACTGAAGCTTTCTTT.

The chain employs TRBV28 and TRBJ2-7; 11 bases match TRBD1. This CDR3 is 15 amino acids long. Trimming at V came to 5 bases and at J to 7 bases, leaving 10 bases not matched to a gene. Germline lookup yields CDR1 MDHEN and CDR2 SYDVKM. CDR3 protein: CASSSDRDRGGEQYF. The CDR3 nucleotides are TGTGCCAGCAGTAGCGACCGGGACAGGGGGGGAGAGCAGTACTTC.

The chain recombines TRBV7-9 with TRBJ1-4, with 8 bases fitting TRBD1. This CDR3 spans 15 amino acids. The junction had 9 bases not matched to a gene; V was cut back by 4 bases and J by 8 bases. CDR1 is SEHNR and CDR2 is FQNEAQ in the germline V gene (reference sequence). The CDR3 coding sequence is TGTGCCAGCAGCTCCGTGGCAGGGGGCGGCGAAAAACTGTTTTTT. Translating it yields CASSSVAGGGEKLFF.

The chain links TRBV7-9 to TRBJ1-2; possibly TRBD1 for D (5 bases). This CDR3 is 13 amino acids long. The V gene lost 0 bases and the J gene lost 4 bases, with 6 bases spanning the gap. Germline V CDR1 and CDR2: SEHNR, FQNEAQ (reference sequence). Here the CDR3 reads CASSLAGGYGYTF. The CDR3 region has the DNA TGTGCCAGCAGCTTAGCGGGGGGCTATGGCTACACCTTC.

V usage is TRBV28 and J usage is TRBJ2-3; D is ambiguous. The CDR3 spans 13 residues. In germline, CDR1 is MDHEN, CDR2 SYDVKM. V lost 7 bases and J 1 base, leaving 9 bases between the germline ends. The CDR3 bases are TGTGCCAGCAATAGCCTACGCACAGATACGCAGTATTTT. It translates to CASNSLRTDTQYF. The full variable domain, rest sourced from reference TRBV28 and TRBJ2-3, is DVKVTQSSRYLVKRTGEKVFLECVQDMDHENMFWYRQDPGLGLRLIYFSYDVKMKEKGDIPEGYSVSREKKERFSLILESASTNQTSMYLCASNSLRTDTQYFGPGTRLTVL.

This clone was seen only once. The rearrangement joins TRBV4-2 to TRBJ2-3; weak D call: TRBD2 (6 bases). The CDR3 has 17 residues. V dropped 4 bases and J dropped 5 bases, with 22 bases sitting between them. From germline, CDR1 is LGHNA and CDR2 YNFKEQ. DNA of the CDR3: TGTGCCAGCAGCCCAGTCGGGATCGGGGACTTCAAAGATACGCAGTATTTT. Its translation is CASSPVGIGDFKDTQYF.

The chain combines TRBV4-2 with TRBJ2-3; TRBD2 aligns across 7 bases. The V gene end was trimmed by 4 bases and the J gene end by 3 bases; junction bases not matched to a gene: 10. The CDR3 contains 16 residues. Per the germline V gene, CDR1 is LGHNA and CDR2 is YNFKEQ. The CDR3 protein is CASSPAVGGWTDTQYF. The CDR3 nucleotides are TGTGCCAGCAGCCCAGCGGTCGGGGGGTGGACAGATACGCAGTATTTT.

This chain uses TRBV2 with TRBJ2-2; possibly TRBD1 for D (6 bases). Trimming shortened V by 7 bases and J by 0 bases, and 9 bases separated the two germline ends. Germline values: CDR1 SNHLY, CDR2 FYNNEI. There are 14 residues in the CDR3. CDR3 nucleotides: TGTGCCAGCATCGACAGGACGAACACCGGGGAGCTGTTTTTT. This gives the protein CASIDRTNTGELFF.

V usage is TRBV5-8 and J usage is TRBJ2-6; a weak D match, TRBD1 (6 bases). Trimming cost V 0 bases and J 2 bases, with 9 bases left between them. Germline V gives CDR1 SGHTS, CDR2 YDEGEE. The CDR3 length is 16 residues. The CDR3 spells CASSLGTVAGANVLTF. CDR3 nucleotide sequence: TGTGCCAGCAGCTTGGGGACAGTCGCTGGGGCCAACGTCCTGACTTTC.

CDR3 residues: CASSYKAGEQFF. The CDR3, as DNA: TGTGCCAGCAGTTACAAAGCGGGGGAGCAGTTCTTC. This rearrangement joins TRBV6-2 or TRBV6-3 to TRBJ2-1; the match to TRBD2 covers 7 bases. The CDR3 is 12 amino acids. In germline, CDR1 is MNHEY, CDR2 SVGEGT. V was pared by 2 bases and J by 10 bases, with 2 bases of the junction left unmatched.

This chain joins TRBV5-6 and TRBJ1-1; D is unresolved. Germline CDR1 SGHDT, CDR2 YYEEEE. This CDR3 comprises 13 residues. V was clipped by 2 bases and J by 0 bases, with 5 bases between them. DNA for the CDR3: TGTGCCAGCAGCTTTTATCTGAACACTGAAGCTTTCTTT. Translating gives CASSFYLNTEAFF.

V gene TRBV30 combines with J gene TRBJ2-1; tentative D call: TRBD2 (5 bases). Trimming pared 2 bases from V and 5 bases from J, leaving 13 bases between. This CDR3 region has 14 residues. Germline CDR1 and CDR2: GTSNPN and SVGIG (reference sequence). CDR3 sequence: CAWSSARGDNEQFF. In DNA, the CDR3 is TGTGCCTGGAGTTCCGCACGGGGAGACAATGAGCAGTTCTTC.

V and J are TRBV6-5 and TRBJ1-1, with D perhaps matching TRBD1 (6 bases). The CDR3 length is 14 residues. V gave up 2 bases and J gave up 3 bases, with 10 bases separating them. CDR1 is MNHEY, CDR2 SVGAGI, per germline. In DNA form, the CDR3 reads TGTGCCAGCAGTTACGTGGACAGTTACACTGAAGCTTTCTTT. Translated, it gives CASSYVDSYTEAFF.

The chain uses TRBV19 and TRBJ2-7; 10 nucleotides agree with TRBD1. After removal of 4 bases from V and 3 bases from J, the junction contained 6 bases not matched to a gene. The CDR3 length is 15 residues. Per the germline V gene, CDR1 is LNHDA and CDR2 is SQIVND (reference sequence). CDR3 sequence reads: CASSTPGQGNYEQYF. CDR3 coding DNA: TGTGCCAGTAGTACTCCGGGACAGGGGAACTACGAGCAGTACTTC.

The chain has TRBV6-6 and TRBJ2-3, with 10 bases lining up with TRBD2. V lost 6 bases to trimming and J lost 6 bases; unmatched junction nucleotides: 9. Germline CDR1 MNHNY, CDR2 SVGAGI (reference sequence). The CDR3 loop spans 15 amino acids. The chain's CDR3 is CASRVDSGGRDTQYF. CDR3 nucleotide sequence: TGTGCCAGCAGGGTGGATAGCGGGGGGCGGGATACGCAGTATTTT.

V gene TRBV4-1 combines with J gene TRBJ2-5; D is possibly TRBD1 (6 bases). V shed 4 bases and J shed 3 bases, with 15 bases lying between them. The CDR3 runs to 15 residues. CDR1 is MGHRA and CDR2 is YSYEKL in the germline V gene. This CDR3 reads CASSRATGSEETQYF. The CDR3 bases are TGCGCCAGCAGCCGAGCGACAGGTTCAGAAGAGACCCAGTACTTC.

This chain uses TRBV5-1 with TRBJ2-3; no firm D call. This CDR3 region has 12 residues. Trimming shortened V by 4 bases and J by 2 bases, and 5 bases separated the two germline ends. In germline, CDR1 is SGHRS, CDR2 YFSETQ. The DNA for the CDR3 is TGCGCCAGCAGCGAGCACACAGATACGCAGTATTTT. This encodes CASSEHTDTQYF.

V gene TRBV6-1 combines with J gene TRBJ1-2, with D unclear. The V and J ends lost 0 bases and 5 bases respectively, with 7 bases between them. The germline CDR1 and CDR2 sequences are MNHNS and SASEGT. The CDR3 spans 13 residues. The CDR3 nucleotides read TGTGCCAGCAGTGAAGCCGAGCTTTATGGCTACACCTTC. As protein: CASSEAELYGYTF.

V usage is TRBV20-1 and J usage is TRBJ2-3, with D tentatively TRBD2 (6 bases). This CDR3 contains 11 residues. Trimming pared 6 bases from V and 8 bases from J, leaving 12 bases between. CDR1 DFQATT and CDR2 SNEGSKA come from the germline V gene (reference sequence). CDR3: CSAAGSGTQYF. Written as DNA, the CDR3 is TGCAGTGCGGCGGGGTCGGGTACGCAGTATTTT.